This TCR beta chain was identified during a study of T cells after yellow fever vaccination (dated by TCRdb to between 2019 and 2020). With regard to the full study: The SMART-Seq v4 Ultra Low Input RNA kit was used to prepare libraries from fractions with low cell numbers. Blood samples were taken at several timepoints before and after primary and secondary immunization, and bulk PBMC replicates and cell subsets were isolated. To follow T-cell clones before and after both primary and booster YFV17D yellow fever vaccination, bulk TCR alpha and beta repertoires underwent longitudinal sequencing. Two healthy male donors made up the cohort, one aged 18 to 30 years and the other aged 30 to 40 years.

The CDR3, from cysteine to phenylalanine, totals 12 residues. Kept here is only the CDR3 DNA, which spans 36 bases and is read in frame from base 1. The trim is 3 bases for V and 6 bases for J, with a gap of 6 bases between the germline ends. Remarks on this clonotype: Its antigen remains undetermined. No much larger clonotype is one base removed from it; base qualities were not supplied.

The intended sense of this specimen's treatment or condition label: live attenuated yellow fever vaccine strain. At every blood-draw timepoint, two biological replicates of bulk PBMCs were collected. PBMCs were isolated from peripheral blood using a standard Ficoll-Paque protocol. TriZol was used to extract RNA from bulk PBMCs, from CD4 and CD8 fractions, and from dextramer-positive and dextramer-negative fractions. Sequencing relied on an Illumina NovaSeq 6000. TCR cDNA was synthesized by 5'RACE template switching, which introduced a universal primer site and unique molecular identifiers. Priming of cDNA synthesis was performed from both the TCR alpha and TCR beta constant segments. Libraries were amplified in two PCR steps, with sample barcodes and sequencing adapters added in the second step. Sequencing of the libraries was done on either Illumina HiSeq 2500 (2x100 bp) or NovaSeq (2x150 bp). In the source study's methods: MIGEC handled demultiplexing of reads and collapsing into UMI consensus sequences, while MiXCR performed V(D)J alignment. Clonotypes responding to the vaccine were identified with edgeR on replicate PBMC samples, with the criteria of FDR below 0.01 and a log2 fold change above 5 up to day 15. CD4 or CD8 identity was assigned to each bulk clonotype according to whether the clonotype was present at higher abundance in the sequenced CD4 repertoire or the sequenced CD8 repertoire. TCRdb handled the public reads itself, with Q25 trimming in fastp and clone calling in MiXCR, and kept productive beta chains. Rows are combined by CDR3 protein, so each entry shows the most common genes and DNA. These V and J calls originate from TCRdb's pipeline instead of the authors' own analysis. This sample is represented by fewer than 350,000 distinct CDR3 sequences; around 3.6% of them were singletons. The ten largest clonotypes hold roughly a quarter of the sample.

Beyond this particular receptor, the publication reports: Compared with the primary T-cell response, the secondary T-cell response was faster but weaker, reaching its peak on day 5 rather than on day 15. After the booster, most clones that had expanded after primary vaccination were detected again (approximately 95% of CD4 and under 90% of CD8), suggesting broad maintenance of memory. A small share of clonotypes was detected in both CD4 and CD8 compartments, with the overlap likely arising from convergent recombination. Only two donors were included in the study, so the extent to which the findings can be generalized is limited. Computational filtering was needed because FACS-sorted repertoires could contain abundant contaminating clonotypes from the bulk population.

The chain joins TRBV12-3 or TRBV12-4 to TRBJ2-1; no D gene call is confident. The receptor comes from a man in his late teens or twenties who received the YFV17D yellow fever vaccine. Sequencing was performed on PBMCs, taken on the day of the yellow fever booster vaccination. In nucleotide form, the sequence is TGTGCCAGCAGTTTTGTCGGCAATGAGCAGTTCTTC. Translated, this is CASSFVGNEQFF.